The clone carrying this TCR beta chain is a singleton in its sample. Its antigen is unknown. Libraries were prepared by immunoSEQ multiplex PCR; TCRdb keeps only in-frame clonotypes and omits some of them. This table holds tens of thousands of clones, roughly nine tenths found once. Germline V gives CDR1 SGHRS, CDR2 YFSETQ. The germline V and J ends were trimmed by 8 bases and 1 base, with 16 bases remaining between them. CDR3 length equals 14 residues. The data belong to a study of graft-versus-host responses after intestinal transplantation. The source of this sequence is a human donor who received an intestinal transplant. The specimen comprised unstimulated CD8+ T cells sorted from spleen or lymph node cells, sampled before intestinal transplant. The chain links TRBV5-1 to TRBJ2-7; possible D gene TRBD2, 6 bases. CDR3 DNA: TGCGCCAGTCGAGGGTGGGAGGCGTCCTACGAGCAGTACTTC. This gives the protein CASRGWEASYEQYF.